Below are 23 T cell receptor beta chains sequenced from a single sample in a study of beta chain features in type 1 diabetes. Every bit of the isolated RNA underwent reverse transcription, so sequencing read expressed TCRB transcripts. The table came from immunoSEQ multiplex PCR; TCRdb's copy has only in-frame clones and leaves some out. This table holds 300,000 to 400,000 clones, 9.5% to 12% found once. The sample taken for sequencing was naive CD4+ T cells from blood. Receptors originate from a woman aged 30 to 39 in good health.

This clone showed up just a few times. This chain links TRBV30 with TRBJ2-7, with TRBD2 matching 15 bases. Germline assignment: CDR1 GTSNPN and CDR2 SVGIG (reference sequence). CDR3 length equals 17 residues. The V and J ends lost 1 base and 2 bases, in that order; junction bases with no gene match: 6. The DNA for the CDR3 is TGTGCCTGGAGTGGGGGACTAGCGGGAGGAGGTCCCTACGAGCAGTACTTC. Protein: CAWSGGLAGGGPYEQYF.

The chain has TRBV7-3 and TRBJ2-5, with 7 bases matching TRBD2. Unmatched junction bases numbered 4, after V lost 2 bases and J lost 4 bases. Germline CDR1 reads SGHTA; CDR2 reads FQGTGA. CDR3 length: 14 residues. The CDR3 DNA reads TGTGCCAGCAGCTTAGCGGGAGAGGGAGAGACCCAGTACTTC. Its translation: CASSLAGEGETQYF.

This clone was seen a few times. This chain links TRBV20-1 with TRBJ2-7, with D possibly being TRBD2 (6 bases). The germline V gene encodes CDR1 DFQATT and CDR2 SNEGSKA (reference sequence). The CDR3 loop spans 11 amino acids. The V end lost 5 bases, the J end lost 4 bases, and 9 bases lay between the germline ends. Written as DNA, the CDR3 is TGCAGTGCTGGGCGGGGTTACGAGCAGTACTTC. The encoded protein is CSAGRGYEQYF.

In regard to this clone: Other DNA sequences in this specimen translate into the identical CDR3. This rearrangement joins TRBV28 to TRBJ1-5; TRBD1 agrees at 9 bases. Germline CDR1 and CDR2: MDHEN and SYDVKM. With V trimmed by 6 bases and J by 4 bases, 7 bases remained unmatched. The CDR3 spans 15 residues. The CDR3 DNA sequence: TGTGCCAGCAGCCCGGGACAGGGCGGGAATCAGCCCCAGCATTTT. It encodes CASSPGQGGNQPQHF.

This chain uses TRBV5-1 with TRBJ2-7; TRBD1 agrees at 11 bases. Looked up from germline, CDR1 is SGHRS and CDR2 is YFSETQ. The CDR3 runs 15 residues. V was clipped by 3 bases and J by 4 bases; unmatched bases: 6. CDR3 sequence reads: CASSSTGQGAYEQYF. The CDR3 coding sequence is TGCGCCAGCAGCTCCACAGGACAGGGGGCATACGAGCAGTACTTC.

The chain joins TRBV9 to TRBJ2-1; 9 nucleotides agree with TRBD2. V trimming: 0 bases; J trimming: 6 bases; junction bases outside the gene matches: 13. In germline, CDR1 is SGDLS, CDR2 YYNGEE. The CDR3 consists of 18 residues. CDR3 amino acids: CASSVAPMAGGLSNEQFF. CDR3 DNA sequence: TGTGCCAGCAGCGTAGCCCCGATGGCGGGAGGGTTGTCCAATGAGCAGTTCTTC. Full variable domain (rest looked up from reference TRBV9 and TRBJ2-1): DSGVTQTPKHLITATGQRVTLRCSPRSGDLSVYWYQQSLDQGLQFLIQYYNGEERAKGNILERFSAQQFPDLHSELNLSSLELGDSALYFCASSVAPMAGGLSNEQFFGPGTRLTVL.

The gene calls are TRBV7-2 and TRBJ1-1, with a possible D match to TRBD1 (6 bases). The V and J ends lost 5 bases and 12 bases respectively, with 19 bases between them. Germline V CDR1 and CDR2: SGHTA, FQGNSA. This CDR3 spans 13 amino acids. CDR3 sequence: CASSIGQLASTFF. Here the CDR3 DNA reads TGTGCCAGCAGCATAGGACAGTTGGCCTCGACTTTCTTT.

There are a few counts of this clone. The chain has TRBV7-9 and TRBJ2-1, with a weak D call TRBD2 (6 bases). The germline V and J ends were trimmed by 3 bases and 3 bases, with 18 bases remaining between them. CDR1 is SEHNR and CDR2 is FQNEAQ in the germline V gene (reference sequence). This CDR3 is built from 17 residues. The CDR3 loop is CASSFSSIRELYNEQFF. As DNA, the CDR3 is TGTGCCAGCAGCTTCTCCTCCATCCGGGAGCTCTACAATGAGCAGTTCTTC.

This clone was seen a handful of times. The chain uses TRBV19 and TRBJ2-7; D might be TRBD2 (6 bases). The CDR3 covers 15 residues. CDR1 and CDR2 from the germline V gene are LNHDA and SQIVND (reference sequence). Trimming removed 7 bases from V and 2 bases from J, with 18 bases in between. Written as DNA, the CDR3 is TGTGCCAGTACGAGAAGTCCGGGAGTTCCCTACGAGCAGTACTTC. Protein: CASTRSPGVPYEQYF.

This clone was seen a handful of times. The chain has TRBV5-8 and TRBJ2-7; D gene unclear. This CDR3 is 13 amino acids long. CDR1 is SGHTS and CDR2 is YDEGEE in the germline V gene. Deletions cut 4 bases from V and 4 bases from J, with 12 bases between. CDR3 nucleotides: TGTGCCAGCAGCCACGACTGGGTTTACGAGCAGTACTTC. It specifies CASSHDWVYEQYF.

In this sample, this clone turned up a few times. The chain employs TRBV11-2 and TRBJ2-7, with 9 bases fitting TRBD2. The ends lost 7 bases at V and 2 bases at J; junction bases unmatched: 12. From germline, CDR1 is SGHAT and CDR2 FQNNGV. The CDR3 has 16 residues. The CDR3 region has the DNA TGTGCCAGCAAACCATCTAAAAGCGGGAGGACCTACGAGCAGTACTTC. It specifies CASKPSKSGRTYEQYF.

V usage is TRBV19 and J usage is TRBJ2-7; D is undetermined. Germline V CDR1 and CDR2: LNHDA, SQIVND (reference sequence). Trimming removed 0 bases at V and 2 bases at J, with 5 bases between. CDR3 size: 13 residues. The CDR3 region is CASSIDPAYEQYF. DNA for the CDR3: TGTGCCAGTAGTATAGATCCAGCCTACGAGCAGTACTTC.

The chain couples TRBV7-9 to TRBJ1-2; D perhaps matches TRBD1 (6 bases). The CDR3 extends over 13 amino acids. Trimming took 3 bases from V and 8 from J, leaving 13 bases between them. Germline CDR1 reads SEHNR; CDR2 reads FQNEAQ (reference sequence). For the CDR3, the DNA is TGTGCCAGCAGCTTTAACAGGGAATACGGCTACACCTTC. It specifies CASSFNREYGYTF.

The V call is TRBV6-1, the J call TRBJ2-2, with a tentative D call TRBD2 (5 bases). V was clipped by 7 bases and J by 3 bases, with 12 bases between them. The CDR3 is 14 residues long. CDR1 is MNHNS, CDR2 SASEGT, per germline. The CDR3 region is CASMREGHTGELFF. The CDR3 region has the DNA TGTGCCAGCATGAGAGAGGGCCACACCGGGGAGCTGTTTTTT.

There are a few counts of this clone. The rearrangement links TRBV28 to TRBJ2-1; 9 nucleotides match TRBD1. V lost 4 bases and J lost 9; bases outside the gene matches: 13. Germline V gene lookup returns CDR1 MDHEN and CDR2 SYDVKM. The CDR3 is made up of 16 amino acids. This chain's CDR3 is CASSSSGTGSFGEQFF. CDR3 sequence (DNA): TGTGCCAGCAGTTCGTCCGGGACAGGGAGCTTTGGTGAGCAGTTCTTC.

This clone was counted only a few times. This chain joins TRBV9 and TRBJ2-2; 12 positions agree with TRBD2. J lost 0 bases, V lost 4 bases, and 16 bases had no gene match. Germline V CDR1 and CDR2: SGDLS, YYNGEE. The CDR3 runs 21 residues. The CDR3 here is CASSPKPVGGLAGPNTGELFF. Here the CDR3 DNA reads TGTGCCAGCAGCCCTAAACCCGTTGGGGGACTAGCGGGCCCGAACACCGGGGAGCTGTTTTTT.

V gene TRBV11-2 combines with J gene TRBJ1-2; D is ambiguous. The CDR3 covers 12 residues. V lost 3 bases and J lost 4, with 6 bases in between. The V gene's germline CDR1 is SGHAT and CDR2 FQNNGV. CDR3 region: CASSLESYGYTF. The CDR3 nucleotides are TGTGCCAGCAGCTTGGAGTCCTATGGCTACACCTTC.

This clone was seen a handful of times. The rearrangement uses TRBV5-4 and TRBJ2-1; D is undetermined. The CDR3 runs 14 residues. Trimming took off 3 bases at V and 2 bases at J, with 9 bases between the two ends. The germline V gene encodes CDR1 SGHNT and CDR2 YYREEE (reference sequence). DNA for the CDR3: TGTGCCAGCAGCTCCGGTGGTACCTACAATGAGCAGTTCTTC. Amino acid sequence: CASSSGGTYNEQFF.

V and J are TRBV7-9 and TRBJ2-7, with D possibly matching TRBD2 (6 bases). V lost 0 bases and J lost 2, with 8 bases in between. The CDR3 sequence is 14 residues long. Per the germline V gene, CDR1 is SEHNR and CDR2 is FQNEAQ (reference sequence). This CDR3 is CASSLAGGAYEQYF. In DNA form, the CDR3 reads TGTGCCAGCAGCTTAGCCGGGGGAGCCTACGAGCAGTACTTC.

This clone was seen a few times. The chain uses TRBV11-2 and TRBJ1-1, with 7 bases identical to TRBD1. The CDR3 runs to 16 residues. V gave up 5 bases and J gave up 1 base; unmatched junction bases: 10. Germline V gives CDR1 SGHAT, CDR2 FQNNGV. CDR3 loop: CASSRRQGDSNTEAFF. CDR3 bases: TGTGCCAGCAGCCGCCGACAGGGAGACTCGAACACTGAAGCTTTCTTT.

The chain carries TRBV7-2 and TRBJ2-1; 7 bases align to TRBD1. Germline V gene data show CDR1 as SGHTA and CDR2 as FQGNSA. This CDR3 has 15 amino acids. J was trimmed by 5 bases and V by 3 bases; bases with no gene match: 7. For the CDR3, the DNA is TGTGCCAGCAGCTTCACCGGGACAGTAAACAATGAGCAGTTCTTC. Translation gives CASSFTGTVNNEQFF. The full variable domain, with the rest looked up from reference TRBV7-2 and TRBJ2-1, is GAGVSQSPSNKVTEKGKDVELRCDPISGHTALYWYRQSLGQGLEFLIYFQGNSAPDKSGLPSDRFSAERTGGSVSTLTIQRTQQEDSAVYLCASSFTGTVNNEQFFGPGTRLTVL.

In its sample, this clone was seen a few times. The V gene is TRBV2, the J gene TRBJ2-7, with D perhaps matching TRBD2 (6 bases). V lost 3 bases to trimming and J lost 6 bases, with 18 bases between them. CDR1 SNHLY and CDR2 FYNNEI come from the germline V gene. The CDR3 is 15 residues long. CDR3 in DNA: TGTGCCAGCAGTGATGTGGAGGGTGTCTCTCTCGAGCAGTACTTC. This translates into CASSDVEGVSLEQYF.

This clone was counted between two and nine times. The chain couples TRBV28 to TRBJ2-7, with a possible D match to TRBD1 (6 bases). V lost 4 bases and J 0 bases, leaving 10 bases between the germline ends. The CDR3 length is 14 residues. Germline V gene data show CDR1 as MDHEN and CDR2 as SYDVKM. CDR3 sequence: CASSSGVPSYEQYF. The CDR3 DNA sequence: TGTGCCAGCAGTTCAGGGGTTCCCTCCTACGAGCAGTACTTC.